Detailed here is one TCR beta chain. Germline V gene data show CDR1 as SGHAT and CDR2 as FQNNGV. Trimming cost V 0 bases and J 3 bases, with 12 bases left between them. The CDR3 contains 15 residues. The table came from immunoSEQ multiplex PCR; TCRdb's copy has only in-frame clones and leaves some out. Among hundreds of thousands of clones, approximately 87% were seen once, and the ten largest hold roughly 0.0094%. The sample originates from a study of shared T cell receptors in the human thymus. These sequences were also reported in another study, on human thymus T cells. This second study notes: From resections taken during corrective heart surgery, the thymus tissue was obtained. Thymic and blood repertoires seemed to show skewed V and J gene use. As related research reported, thymic repertoires overlapped highly among unrelated individuals.

This clonotype was sampled from a boy under two years old with a congenital heart defect. The sample taken for sequencing was thymocytes. This chain joins TRBV11-2 and TRBJ2-7, with D uncertain. CDR3 loop: CASSLDRELYYEQYF. Written as DNA, the CDR3 is TGTGCCAGCAGCTTAGATCGAGAACTCTACTACGAGCAGTACTTC.